Each of the 9 T cell receptor beta chains below was sequenced from the same sample in a study of T-cell reconstitution after alpha-beta-depleted transplantation in children. Their antigens remain unidentified. Regarding the study as a whole: The authors attributed T-cell counts and diversity one year after transplant mostly to newly produced T cells.

It was with unique molecular identifiers that the TCRbeta library was prepared. TCRdb processed the PCR reads anew with MiXCR; each CDR3 protein has one entry. In the table there are fewer than 350,000 distinct CDR3 sequences, roughly 7.8% of which are singletons. The sample was peripheral blood, taken 360 days after TCRalphabeta/CD19-depleted stem cell transplant. Receptor source: a female patient aged 2 to 10 who had a stem cell transplant for Fanconi anemia, so the T cells may come from the graft donor.

This clonotype has only a few counts. The chain links TRBV14 to TRBJ1-1, with TRBD1 matching over 8 bases. The CDR3 has 17 residues. J lost 5 bases, V lost 2 bases, and 13 bases had no gene match. Germline CDR1 reads SGHDN; CDR2 reads FVKESK. DNA for the CDR3: TGTGCCAGCAGCCAACCCCAAGGACAGGGAAAAGAAACTGAAGCTTTCTTT. Protein product: CASSQPQGQGKETEAFF.

In its sample, this clonotype was seen a few times. V and J are TRBV15 and TRBJ1-1, with D perhaps matching TRBD1 (6 bases). Germline CDR1 and CDR2: LNHNV and YYDKDF (reference sequence). Trimming shortened V by 3 bases and J by 10 bases, and 15 bases separated the two germline ends. There are 13 residues in the CDR3. The CDR3 coding sequence is TGTGCCACCAGCAGTAGGGGGTCGTCGGGAGCTTTCTTT. This codes for CATSSRGSSGAFF. Drawing the rest from reference TRBV15 and TRBJ1-1, the complete variable domain is DAMVIQNPRYQVTQFGKPVTLSCSQTLNHNVMYWYQQKSSQAPKLLFHYYDKDFNNEADTPDNFQSRRPNTSFCFLDIRSPGLGDTAMYLCATSSRGSSGAFFGQGTRLTVV.

The chain links TRBV5-4 to TRBJ2-1, with 16 nucleotides matching TRBD2. CDR1 and CDR2 from the germline V gene are SGHNT and YYREEE (reference sequence). The CDR3 contains 19 residues. The trim removed 3 bases at V and 3 bases at J, leaving 9 bases unmatched. In DNA form, the CDR3 reads TGTGCCAGCAGCTCGGGGGGACTAGCGGGGGGGCCGGTCTACAATGAGCAGTTCTTC. Translating gives CASSSGGLAGGPVYNEQFF.

This clonotype has just a few counts. V usage is TRBV9 and J usage is TRBJ2-3, with TRBD1 as a possible D gene (6 bases). Trimming took 0 bases from V and 1 from J, leaving 12 bases between them. Germline CDR1 and CDR2: SGDLS and YYNGEE. This CDR3 has 16 residues. The chain's CDR3 is CASSVDPRGRTDTQYF. CDR3 DNA sequence: TGTGCCAGCAGCGTAGACCCCAGGGGTCGCACAGATACGCAGTATTTT.

The table lists this clonotype with many counts. J is TRBJ1-6 and V is TRBV10-3, with TRBD1 as a possible D gene (5 bases). The CDR3 loop spans 13 amino acids. V was pared by 7 bases and J by 3 bases, with 7 bases between. Germline V gives CDR1 ENHRY, CDR2 SYGVKD. DNA of the CDR3: TGTGCCATCATGGGGGACTATAATTCACCCCTCCACTTT. Amino acid sequence: CAIMGDYNSPLHF.

This clonotype was recorded many times. The V call is TRBV4-3, the J call TRBJ1-1; unclear D gene. The ends were cut back, 4 bases at V and 7 bases at J, with 13 bases in the middle. This CDR3 contains 13 residues. Germline loops: CDR1 LGHNA, CDR2 YSLEER. The CDR3 region is CASSREGEDEAFF. In DNA, the CDR3 is TGCGCCAGCAGCCGGGAGGGTGAGGATGAAGCTTTCTTT.

This clonotype was detected ten times or more. The chain combines TRBV15 with TRBJ1-4; D is undetermined. Trimming shortened V by 3 bases and J by 0 bases, and 11 bases separated the two germline ends. Germline V gene sequence: CDR1 LNHNV, CDR2 YYDKDF (reference sequence). CDR3 length: 16 amino acids. CDR3 nucleotides: TGTGCCACCAGCAGGGCTCCGGGTTCAACTAATGAAAAACTGTTTTTT. It translates to CATSRAPGSTNEKLFF.

This clonotype was seen at least ten times. The chain is built from TRBV12-3 or TRBV12-4 and TRBJ1-4, with D perhaps matching TRBD1 (5 bases). The V and J ends lost 3 bases and 2 bases respectively, with 13 bases between them. The CDR3 contains 16 residues. Here the CDR3 reads CASSLIRAETNEKLFF. The CDR3 DNA follows: TGTGCCAGCAGTTTGATCAGGGCAGAGACTAATGAAAAACTGTTTTTT.

This clonotype was counted a few times. The CDR3 region has the DNA TGTGCCAGCAGCCGGGAGCGGCGGGGGGGCCTATCGACGCTCGAGCAGTACTTC. Translated, it gives CASSRERRGGLSTLEQYF. This chain links TRBV7-8 with TRBJ2-7; 9 bases fit TRBD2. Germline V gives CDR1 SGHVS, CDR2 FQNEAQ. The CDR3 is 18 residues long. The V segment lost 5 bases and the J segment 6 bases; nucleotides outside the gene matches: 20. Together with reference TRBV7-8 and TRBJ2-7, the CDR3 gives the full variable domain: GAGVSQSPRYKVAKRGQDVALRCDPISGHVSLFWYQQALGQGPEFLTYFQNEAQLDKSGLPSDRFFAERPEGSVSTLKIQRTQQEDSAVYLCASSRERRGGLSTLEQYFGPGTRLTVT.